One sample yielded the 13 T cell receptor beta chains listed below, sequenced in a study of blood T cell repertoires in COVID-19. Method: immunoSEQ multiplex PCR; TCRdb's copy keeps in-frame clones and lacks some. The sample holds roughly 190,000 clones, about 76% seen once. The sample comprised peripheral blood. The receptors derive from a woman in her forties or fifties with active or convalescent COVID-19.

The chain carries TRBV23-1 and TRBJ1-2, with a tentative D call TRBD1 (6 bases). TRBV23-1 is placed among ORFs of uncertain function. V lost 0 bases to trimming and J lost 0 bases, with 20 bases between them. CDR3 size: 19 residues. The CDR3 sequence: CASSQSGAGAQTTNYGYTF. The CDR3 nucleotides read TGCGCCAGCAGTCAATCGGGGGCAGGGGCCCAGACCACTAACTATGGCTACACCTTC.

The chain uses TRBV7-9 and TRBJ1-1; the D is unclear. Germline loops: CDR1 SEHNR, CDR2 FQNEAQ (reference sequence). V was shortened by 7 bases and J by 7 bases, with 16 bases between the two germline ends. There are 13 residues in the CDR3. This chain's CDR3 is CASTYGGRSEAFF. For the CDR3, the DNA is TGTGCCAGCACGTACGGAGGGCGGAGTGAAGCTTTCTTT.

The chain combines TRBV28 with TRBJ1-5, with D maybe TRBD1 (6 bases). V was clipped by 1 base and J by 9 bases, with 16 bases between them. The CDR3 sequence is 15 residues long. CDR1 MDHEN and CDR2 SYDVKM come from the germline V gene. CDR3 nucleotide sequence: TGTGCCAGCAGTTTATTAGAAGGGGGGGAGGGGCCCCAGCATTTT. This encodes CASSLLEGGEGPQHF.

The rearrangement links TRBV18 to TRBJ1-1; TRBD1 matches at 8 bases. Germline trimming cut 5 bases from V and 1 base from J; bases unmatched to any gene: 3. The germline CDR1 and CDR2 sequences are KGHSH and LQKENI. The CDR3 sequence is 14 residues long. CDR3 coding DNA: TGTGCCAGCTCAGCCGGACAGGGGAACACTGAAGCTTTCTTT. Translation gives CASSAGQGNTEAFF.

V is TRBV24-1 and J is TRBJ2-1, with 9 bases that match TRBD2. The CDR3 covers 14 residues. V gave up 9 bases and J gave up 0 bases; unmatched junction bases: 2. Germline V gene sequence: CDR1 KGHDR, CDR2 SFDVKD. CDR3: CATGREGSYNEQFF. Written as DNA, the CDR3 is TGTGCCACCGGGCGGGAGGGCTCCTACAATGAGCAGTTCTTC.

Comment on this clone: The sample holds other DNA sequences that translate to the same CDR3. The rearrangement joins TRBV30 to TRBJ2-7; 8 nucleotides match TRBD1. Germline V CDR1 and CDR2: GTSNPN, SVGIG (reference sequence). The CDR3 is made up of 13 amino acids. J lost 4 bases, V lost 3 bases, and 5 bases had no gene match. For the CDR3, the DNA is TGTGCCTGGAGGAGCGACAGGGGATACGAGCAGTACTTC. It specifies CAWRSDRGYEQYF.

The rearrangement uses TRBV9 and TRBJ1-1; TRBD1 is a possible D gene (6 bases). Trimming pared 3 bases from V and 1 base from J, leaving 13 bases between. The germline V gene has CDR1 SGDLS and CDR2 YYNGEE. CDR3 length: 15 residues. This CDR3 reads CASSETGTPNTEAFF. The CDR3, as DNA: TGTGCCAGCAGCGAGACCGGGACACCGAACACTGAAGCTTTCTTT.

V is TRBV12-3 or TRBV12-4 and J is TRBJ2-7, with D perhaps TRBD2 (5 bases). The CDR3 has 13 residues. V lost 4 bases, J lost 6 bases, and 13 bases lay in between. The DNA of the CDR3 is TGTGCCAGCAGTTACCTGGAGGCGTCCGAGCAGTACTTC. As protein: CASSYLEASEQYF.

Notes on this clone: At one end, the junction sequence differs from germline, possibly due to a read error. The J gene is TRBJ1-6, the V gene TRBV15; D perhaps matches TRBD1 (5 bases). CDR3 length equals 12 residues. In germline, CDR1 is LNHNV, CDR2 YYDKDF (reference sequence). The CDR3 loop is CATSSMRGGFDF. CDR3 nucleotides: TGTGCCACCAGCAGTATGCGGGGGGGGTTCGACTTT.

This clone was observed a handful of times. The CDR3 loop reads CATNKGAINEQYF. Written as DNA, the CDR3 is TGTGCCACCAATAAGGGGGCGATAAACGAGCAGTACTTC. The rearrangement uses TRBV6-6 and TRBJ2-7; 7 bases align to TRBD1. The germline V gene encodes CDR1 MNHNY and CDR2 SVGAGI (reference sequence). Losses at the gene ends were 10 bases for V and 5 bases for J; bases not matched to a gene: 11. This CDR3 spans 13 amino acids.

The chain recombines TRBV6-2 or TRBV6-3 with TRBJ1-1; 8 positions match TRBD1. Germline V gene data show CDR1 as MNHEY and CDR2 as SVGEGT. The CDR3 length is 16 residues. Germline trimming cut 6 bases from V and 3 bases from J; bases unmatched to any gene: 12. DNA of the CDR3: TGTGCCAGCAGCCGGGACAGGAACCGGGGGGACACTGAAGCTTTCTTT. This sequence encodes CASSRDRNRGDTEAFF.

J is TRBJ2-2 and V is TRBV3-1 (or the pseudogene TRBV3-2); D is perhaps TRBD2 (5 bases). Germline V gives CDR1 LGHDT, CDR2 YNNKEL (reference sequence). V lost 1 base and J 0 bases, leaving 9 bases between the germline ends. This CDR3 spans 16 amino acids. CDR3 sequence reads: CASSQATTANTGELFF. CDR3 coding DNA: TGTGCCAGCAGCCAAGCGACTACCGCGAACACCGGGGAGCTGTTTTTT.

The rearrangement joins TRBV4-3 to TRBJ2-4; D perhaps matches TRBD2 (7 bases). The CDR3 sequence is 17 residues long. V was pared by 0 bases and J by 7 bases, with 19 bases between. In germline, CDR1 is LGHNA, CDR2 YSLEER. In DNA form, the CDR3 reads TGCGCCAGCAGCCAAGAATGGGGGGGGCCCCGAGGGAACATTCAGTACTTC. Residues: CASSQEWGGPRGNIQYF.